This TCR beta chain was obtained from a study of shared clonotypes between healthy human individuals. The CDR3 runs 15 residues. CDR1 SGHAT and CDR2 FQDESV come from the germline V gene (reference sequence). Trimming at V came to 4 bases and at J to 10 bases, leaving 12 bases not matched to a gene. Profiling relied on immunoSEQ multiplex PCR, and the TCRdb table lists in-frame clones only, not all of them. The data show about 490,000 clones, with roughly 80% seen just once and roughly 13% held by the top ten. The sample holds many counts of this clone. The sample contains more than one DNA sequence encoding this CDR3.

The chain uses TRBV11-1 and TRBJ2-1, with 8 bases identical to TRBD2. Sequenced material: PBMCs. This clonotype was sampled from a woman aged 40 to 50 in good health. Some clones in this sample may be carry-over from other donors' samples. The CDR3 protein is CASSSVAGGLTEQFF. The DNA of the CDR3 is TGTGCCAGCAGCTCAGTGGCGGGAGGTCTTACCGAGCAGTTCTTC.